This TCR beta chain was profiled in a study of early T cells in non-severe SARS-CoV-2 infection. Study details: The study sequenced bulk RNA from unsorted whole blood, with chains unpaired.

Molecules of cDNA were individually given unique molecular identifiers that were attached to them. TCRdb re-analysed the 5' RACE reads in MiXCR, keeping a single row per CDR3 protein. The sample records 27,000 or so distinct CDR3 sequences, about 4% being singletons. In this sample, this clonotype turned up a few times. The source material was whole blood. The TCR comes from an adult who was a healthcare worker with PCR-confirmed SARS-CoV-2 infection or an uninfected control (not recorded which).

The CDR3 sequence: CASSPNSQETQYF. The CDR3 region has the DNA TGTGCCAGCTCACCAAACAGCCAAGAGACCCAGTACTTC. The chain joins TRBV18 to TRBJ2-5; no firm D call. The V and J ends lost 2 bases and 1 base respectively, with 5 bases between them. There are 13 residues in the CDR3. Germline V lookup: CDR1 KGHSH, CDR2 LQKENI.